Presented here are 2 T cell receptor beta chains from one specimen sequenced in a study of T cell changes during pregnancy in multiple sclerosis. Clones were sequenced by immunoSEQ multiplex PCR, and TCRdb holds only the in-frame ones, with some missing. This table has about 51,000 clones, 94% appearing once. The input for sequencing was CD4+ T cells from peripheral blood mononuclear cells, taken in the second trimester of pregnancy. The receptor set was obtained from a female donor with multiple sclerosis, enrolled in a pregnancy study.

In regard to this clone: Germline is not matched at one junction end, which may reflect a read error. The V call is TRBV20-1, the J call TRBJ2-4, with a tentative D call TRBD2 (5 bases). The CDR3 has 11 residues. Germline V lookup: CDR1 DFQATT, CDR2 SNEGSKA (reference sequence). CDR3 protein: CSARGEGLQYF. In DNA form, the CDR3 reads TGCAGTGCCAGAGGAGAGGGTTTACAGTACTTC.

CDR3 residues: CARHPHTF. Written as DNA, the CDR3 is TGCGCCAGACATCCCCACACCTTC. This rearrangement joins TRBV5-1 to TRBJ1-2; D unresolved. This CDR3 has 8 amino acids. The V end lost 8 bases, the J end lost 12 bases, and 8 bases lay between the germline ends. CDR1 and CDR2 (germline): SGHRS, YFSETQ.